A selection of T cell receptor beta chains follows, all from one sample in a study of blood T cells in healthy people across ages. Each CDR3 protein is one row after TCRdb ran MiXCR on the 5' RACE reads. Altogether 550,000 to 700,000 distinct CDR3 sequences are present, roughly 28% being singletons, with the ten largest covering approximately 17%. The sequencing input was blood. The receptors were gathered from a woman in her 70s in good health. Both conserved end residues are part of each CDR3. Each record gives: V gene, clone size, J gene, D gene, CDR3 DNA, CDR3 protein. A D gene is named only where the DNA matches it firmly. Clone size is not always given. Where it is, it says once, few, many or a class for expanded clones.

>TRBV20-1|few|TRBJ2-7|TRBD2
TGCAGTGCTGTAGCGGGGGGCTCCTACGAGCAGTACTTC
CSAVAGGSYEQYF
>TRBV21-1|-|TRBJ1-1|-
TGTGCCAGCGGTTTCGGTGAAGCTTTCTTT
CASGFGEAFF
>TRBV7-2|-|TRBJ2-3|TRBD2
TGTGCCAGCAGCTACCGACTAGCGGGGGGTCCAGATACGCAGTATTTT
CASSYRLAGGPDTQYF
>TRBV5-6|few|TRBJ2-5|-
TGTGCCAGCAGCCAAATTAGGAGGGGGAGGGAAGAGACCCAGTACTTC
CASSQIRRGREETQYF
>TRBV7-2|few|TRBJ1-3|-
TGTGCCAGCAGGACGGGGGGCGCTTTGTCTGGAAACACCATATATTTT
CASRTGGALSGNTIYF
>TRBV12-3/TRBV12-4|few|TRBJ1-2|-
TGTGCCAGCAGCTTGCAGGGCCCTTATGGCTACACCTTC
CASSLQGPYGYTF
>TRBV11-2|few|TRBJ1-2|TRBD1
TGTGCCAGCAGCTCCTCTGGACAGGGGCGATATGGCTACACCTTC
CASSSSGQGRYGYTF
>TRBV6-2/TRBV6-3|-|TRBJ2-5|-
TGTGCCGGCGGTTACGGAGGGGCCCAGTACTTC
CAGGYGGAQYF
>TRBV12-3/TRBV12-4|few|TRBJ2-5|-
TGTGCCAGCAGAGTGACGGGGGGCTCAGAGACCCAGTACTTC
CASRVTGGSETQYF
>TRBV12-3/TRBV12-4|-|TRBJ1-1|-
TGTGCCAGCAGGGTTAGGGAGCAGGGAATGGCTGAAGCTTTCTTT
CASRVREQGMAEAFF
>TRBV6-6|-|TRBJ2-1|TRBD2
TGTGCCAGCGAGCCCGGGACTAGCGGGTACAATGAGCAGTTCTTC
CASEPGTSGYNEQFF
>TRBV2|-|TRBJ1-5|-
TGTGCCAGCAGTTCCACAGGAGGACAGCCCCAGCATTTT
CASSSTGGQPQHF
>TRBV6-1|few|TRBJ1-2|-
TGTGCCAGCAGTCAACAGGGTACTGGCTACACCTTC
CASSQQGTGYTF
>TRBV9|-|TRBJ2-1|TRBD1
TGTGCCAGCAGCAGCCGGGACAGGGGAAACGATGAGCAGTTCTTC
CASSSRDRGNDEQFF
>TRBV5-1|few|TRBJ2-5|-
TGCGCCAGCAGCTTGGGGGACCGACAGCAAGAGACCCAGTACTTC
CASSLGDRQQETQYF
>TRBV9|-|TRBJ1-5|-
TGTGCCAGCTGGGACAAAGATCAGCCCCAGCATTTT
CASWDKDQPQHF
>TRBV7-8|-|TRBJ1-5|-
TGTGCCAGCAGCTTAGGTGGGGAGCAGCCCCAGCATTTT
CASSLGGEQPQHF
>TRBV7-2|-|TRBJ1-3|TRBD1
TGTGCCAGCAGCTTAGGAGGGACAGGCCGCAACACCATATATTTT
CASSLGGTGRNTIYF
>TRBV5-1|few|TRBJ2-1|-
TGCGCCAGCAGCTCCGTTGGGGGCCAATACAATGAGCAGTTCTTC
CASSSVGGQYNEQFF
>TRBV5-6|-|TRBJ1-1|-
TGTGCCAGCAGCTGGATCACTGAAGCTTTCTTT
CASSWITEAFF